Each of the 10 T cell receptor beta chains below was sequenced from the same sample in a study of control samples from healthy donors and cancer patients. The protocol was immunoSEQ multiplex PCR, while the TCRdb copy is restricted to in-frame clones and leaves out a portion. In the table there are more than 65,000 clones, approximately 86% of which are singletons. What was sequenced was blood. These receptors all stem from a man in his sixties in good health.

The chain employs TRBV6-5 and TRBJ1-4; unclear D gene. The length of the CDR3 is 15 residues. The V gene's germline CDR1 is MNHEY and CDR2 SVGAGI. V lost 2 bases to trimming and J lost 0 bases, with 7 bases between them. CDR3 bases: TGTGCCAGCAGTTACGGGGTTGCAACTAATGAAAAACTGTTTTTT. Its translation is CASSYGVATNEKLFF.

A remark on this clone: Other nucleotide sequences from this sample produce the same CDR3. The V and J genes are TRBV18 and TRBJ2-4; 7 nucleotides line up with TRBD2. With V trimmed by 3 bases and J by 0 bases, 5 bases remained unmatched. This CDR3 contains 16 residues. Germline V CDR1 and CDR2: KGHSH, LQKENI. CDR3 loop: CASSPPSGVAKNIQYF. For the CDR3, the DNA is TGTGCCAGCTCACCCCCTAGCGGAGTAGCCAAAAACATTCAGTACTTC.

The CDR3 region is CASRRGPREKLFF. In DNA, the CDR3 is TGTGCCAGCAGAAGGGGGCCCAGAGAAAAACTGTTTTTT. This chain links TRBV7-9 with TRBJ1-4; 7 positions agree with TRBD1. Per the germline V gene, CDR1 is SEHNR and CDR2 is FQNEAQ (reference sequence). V lost 6 bases and J lost 8; bases outside the gene matches: 6. The length of the CDR3 is 13 residues.

The J gene is TRBJ2-3, the V gene TRBV7-9; D remains ambiguous. Per germline, CDR1 SEHNR and CDR2 FQNEAQ (reference sequence). The CDR3 has 11 residues. V gave up 3 bases and J gave up 2 bases, with 0 bases separating them. CDR3 DNA sequence: TGTGCCAGCAGCTTCACAGATACGCAGTATTTT. Translation gives CASSFTDTQYF. The entire variable domain, with the rest obtained from reference TRBV7-9 and TRBJ2-3, is as follows: DTGVSQNPRHKITKRGQNVTFRCDPISEHNRLYWYRQTLGQGPEFLTYFQNEAQLEKSRLLSDRFSAERPKGSFSTLEIQRTEQGDSAMYLCASSFTDTQYFGPGTRLTVL.

The chain couples TRBV5-1 to TRBJ1-6; 7 nucleotides line up with TRBD1. The CDR3 contains 14 residues. Trimming removed 8 bases from V and 6 bases from J; junction bases left unmatched: 8. Germline V gene sequence: CDR1 SGHRS, CDR2 YFSETQ. CDR3 nucleotide sequence: TGCGCCAGTGGACCGGGACAGAGTAATTCACCCCTCCACTTT. The encoded protein is CASGPGQSNSPLHF.

The chain combines TRBV7-2 with TRBJ2-3; TRBD2 might be the D (6 bases). Germline V gives CDR1 SGHTA, CDR2 FQGNSA. Trimming stripped 2 bases from V and 4 bases from J, with 10 bases between. CDR3 size: 14 residues. As DNA, the CDR3 is TGTGCCAGCAGCTTAATCGGGAGCCCAGATACGCAGTATTTT. This sequence encodes CASSLIGSPDTQYF.

The chain is built from TRBV25-1 and TRBJ1-4; D is ambiguous. The germline V gene encodes CDR1 MGHDK and CDR2 SYGVNS. V gave up 5 bases and J gave up 3 bases, with 19 bases separating them. CDR3 length: 17 amino acids. For the CDR3, the DNA is TGTGCCAGCAGTAGCTACCCTTGGGCTGGAGCTAATGAAAAACTGTTTTTT. Encoded protein: CASSSYPWAGANEKLFF.

The gene calls are TRBV7-2 and TRBJ2-3; 9 bases fit TRBD1. The V segment lost 3 bases and the J segment 2 bases; nucleotides outside the gene matches: 6. The CDR3 extends over 16 amino acids. Looked up from germline, CDR1 is SGHTA and CDR2 is FQGNSA. CDR3 residues: CASSFKGQGATDTQYF. CDR3 sequence (DNA): TGTGCCAGCAGCTTCAAGGGACAGGGCGCCACAGATACGCAGTATTTT.

A few counts support this clone. The V call is TRBV19, the J call TRBJ2-7, with D unresolved. Between the trimmed V and J ends, which lost 9 bases and 2 bases, there was a span of 11 bases. The CDR3 is 12 amino acids. The germline V gene encodes CDR1 LNHDA and CDR2 SQIVND (reference sequence). The CDR3 DNA reads as TGTGCCAGCCAGGCGAACCCCTACGAGCAGTACTTC. This encodes CASQANPYEQYF.

The CDR3 region is CATVRESGRTLNYEQYF. The CDR3 DNA sequence: TGTGCCACCGTGCGGGAAAGCGGGAGGACCCTAAACTACGAGCAGTACTTC. The gene calls are TRBV24-1 and TRBJ2-7; TRBD2 aligns across 9 bases. The CDR3 runs to 17 residues. Germline CDR1 KGHDR, CDR2 SFDVKD. Germline trimming cut 9 bases from V and 3 bases from J; bases unmatched to any gene: 17.